A selection of T cell receptor beta chains follows, all from one sample in a study of neurological immune-mediated disorders. Each CDR3 protein is one row after TCRdb ran MiXCR on the 5' RACE reads. The repertoire holds about 16,000 distinct CDR3 sequences, with about 20% as singletons. Sequencing was carried out using PBMCs. All receptors come from a man aged 50-60 years in good health. The CDR3 runs from the conserved cysteine through the conserved F or W. D genes are given only for firm matches. Not every row has a clone size; where given, it reads once, few, many or a size class.

TRBV3-1	13	TRBJ2-4	medium-sized	-	TGTGCCAGCAGCCAAGATCCAGGAGGCCTCGAGTACTTC	CASSQDPGGLEYF
TRBV20-1	11	TRBJ2-7	many	-	TGCAGTGCTAGAGTGGTTTACGAGCAGTACTTC	CSARVVYEQYF
TRBV20-1	17	TRBJ2-4	many	-	TGCAGTGCTAGAGATCTTAAGGGCAACAGCGCCAAAAACATTCAGTACTTC	CSARDLKGNSAKNIQYF
TRBV7-9	14	TRBJ1-1	-	-	TGTGCCAGCAGCCTAGCTCTGGGCGGCCCTGAAGCTTTCTTT	CASSLALGGPEAFF
TRBV12-3/TRBV12-4	15	TRBJ2-1	-	TRBD2	TGTGCCAGCAGTCCGACTAGCGGGAGTTGGAATGAGCAGTTCTTC	CASSPTSGSWNEQFF
TRBV5-5	15	TRBJ2-1	many	-	TGTGCCAGCAGCGGCCCGGGGGCTCCTGGGGATGAGCAGTTCTTC	CASSGPGAPGDEQFF
TRBV20-1	15	TRBJ2-7	many	TRBD2	TGCAGTGCTAGTGGGGCTAGCGGGGGCTCCTACGAGCAGTACTTC	CSASGASGGSYEQYF
TRBV24-1	16	TRBJ2-1	many	-	TGTGCCACCAGTGATTACGCGCGGAGCTCCTACAATGAGCAGTTCTTC	CATSDYARSSYNEQFF
TRBV7-2	17	TRBJ2-3	-	-	TGTGCCAGCAGCTTAGCCTCCGGGAGTAGGAGCACAGATACGCAGTATTTT	CASSLASGSRSTDTQYF
TRBV30	11	TRBJ2-2	many	-	TGTGCCTGGAGTGTAGACGGGGAGCTGTTTTTT	CAWSVDGELFF
TRBV7-9	14	TRBJ1-2	many	-	TGTGCCAGCAGCTTAGGGCAGACTAACTATGGCTACACCTTC	CASSLGQTNYGYTF
TRBV6-6	13	TRBJ1-4	many	TRBD1	TGTGCCAGCAGTTACTCTTCAGGGGGAAAACTGTTTTTT	CASSYSSGGKLFF
TRBV7-2	18	TRBJ2-5	many	TRBD1	TGTGCCAGCAGCTTAGCTGGGACAGGCCCTACCCGACAAGAGACCCAGTACTTC	CASSLAGTGPTRQETQYF
TRBV15	14	TRBJ2-1	medium-sized	-	TGTGCCACCAGCCTCAGACTAGACAGGAATGAGCAGTTCTTC	CATSLRLDRNEQFF
TRBV28	12	TRBJ2-1	many	-	TGTGCCAGCAGTGGAAGTTACAATGAGCAGTTCTTC	CASSGSYNEQFF
TRBV20-1	19	TRBJ2-5	-	TRBD2	TGCAGTGCTAGAGATTACTCACGAATTGTAGCGGGCACGCGAGAGACCCAGTACTTC	CSARDYSRIVAGTRETQYF
TRBV12-3/TRBV12-4	12	TRBJ2-7	medium-sized	-	TGTGCCAGCAGTTTGACTGGTTACGAGCAGTACTTC	CASSLTGYEQYF
TRBV5-1	13	TRBJ2-1	medium-sized	-	TGCGCCAGCAGCTTGGACAATTACAGTGAGCAGTTCTTC	CASSLDNYSEQFF
TRBV5-1	12	TRBJ1-1	many	-	TGCGCCAGCAGCAGGGATTACGGGTCGGCTTTCTTT	CASSRDYGSAFF
TRBV20-1	15	TRBJ2-7	many	-	TGCAGTGCTAGAGATCTTGTCCTCCCACCCTACGAGCAGTACTTC	CSARDLVLPPYEQYF
TRBV7-2	13	TRBJ2-3	many	TRBD2	TGCTCGGGGGGGAGGCTACACACAGATACGCAGTATTTT	CSGGRLHTDTQYF
TRBV4-1	14	TRBJ2-7	-	-	TGCGCCAGCAGCCCCCAAAGGGTTTCCTACGAGCAGTACTTC	CASSPQRVSYEQYF
TRBV20-1	14	TRBJ2-1	medium-sized	TRBD2	TGCAGTGCTAGTGGGTCGGGAGGCTACAATGAGCAGTTCTTC	CSASGSGGYNEQFF
TRBV6-6	15	TRBJ2-4	many	-	TGTGCCAGCAGTTACTCGGAACTAGCCAAAAACATTCAGTACTTC	CASSYSELAKNIQYF
TRBV20-1	11	TRBJ2-1	many	-	TGCAGTGCTACCCCCGGGACTCAGCAGTTCTTC	CSATPGTQQFF
TRBV11-2	14	TRBJ2-3	many	-	TGTGCCAGCAGCTTGGAGAGGACCACAGATACGCAGTATTTT	CASSLERTTDTQYF